What follows is one TCR beta chain and its context. Its target antigen remains unknown. Base qualities are not provided; no much larger clone lies one nucleotide away. Patients with autoimmune disease history or receiving systemic immunosuppression were excluded from the trial. Peripheral blood for TCR sequencing was drawn from every dose cohort at baseline, at cycle 4 day 1 and at cycle 7 day 1. Samples were obtained from an open-label, multicenter, first-in-human phase I dose-escalation trial of ivuxolimab. Adults with locally advanced or metastatic melanoma, renal cell carcinoma, hepatocellular carcinoma or head and neck squamous cell carcinoma were enrolled in the trial. Before TCR sequencing, CD4+ T cells and CD8+ T cells from peripheral blood were sorted into separate populations. For sequencing of the TCRbeta CDR3 region, genomic DNA was extracted from the sorted cells. The immunoSEQ Assay was used for sequencing of TCRbeta CDR3 regions. The table was pulled from immuneACCESS by TCRdb, which kept in-frame rearrangements only. Such tables lose some clones; where checked, under half of the loss comes from unresolved V genes, and the rest has no known cause. The sample table holds 85,000 to 130,000 clones, of which approximately 90% were seen once. Approximately 0.52% of the sample goes to the ten largest clones.

The data were taken from a study of OX40 agonist ivuxolimab in advanced cancers. For the wider study: Ivuxolimab was a fully human IgG2 agonistic monoclonal antibody targeting the costimulatory receptor OX40 (CD134). Intravenous ivuxolimab was administered to patients every 2 weeks at six dose levels: 0.01, 0.1, 0.3, 1.5, 3 and 10 mg/kg. Among the approximately 50 dose-escalation patients, about 20 had hepatocellular carcinoma, roughly 15 melanoma, 9 renal cell carcinoma and 9 head and neck cancer. The dose-escalation cohort was around 84% male with a mean age of approximately 59 years, ranging from about 20 to 85. Prior anti-PD-1, anti-PD-L1 or anti-CTLA-4 therapy was permitted, and checkpoint inhibitors had been received by roughly 42% of dose-escalation patients. Partial responses were achieved by three dose-escalation patients, of whom one had hepatocellular carcinoma and two had cutaneous melanoma. Peripheral TCRbeta sequencing was intended to test whether TCR sequence diversity was altered and clonal T-cell expansion was caused by ivuxolimab. The monotherapy dose-escalation portion (N of about 50 patients) of the phase I ivuxolimab trial is reported in the paper. The study at large found these results: Clonal expansion of both CD4+ and CD8+ blood T cells was observed from baseline to week 6 at doses 0.1 to 3.0 mg/kg. After ivuxolimab, expanded clones were on average more numerous among CD8+ T cells than among CD4+ T cells. In partial responders in the 0.1-3.0 mg/kg groups, normalized peripheral clonal expansion was found to be among the lowest, especially among CD8+ T cells. The antigen specificity of the peripheral T cells that underwent clonal expansion was not determined. Low levels of normalized T-cell clonal expansion were also seen in some patients who did not respond.

Reading from cysteine to phenylalanine, the CDR3 counts 13 amino acids. The kept DNA is CDR3 alone, 39 bases in frame from the first base. From the germline V gene, CDR1 is SGHRS and CDR2 is YFSETQ. Germline trimming amounts to 9 bases on V and 1 base on J, with 5 as the count of junction bases outside the gene matches. The chain couples TRBV5-1 to TRBJ2-5; TRBD1 matches 8 bases in the middle. The clonotype originates from an adult with an advanced solid tumor such as melanoma, head and neck, liver or kidney cancer. Sequencing used CD4+ or CD8+ T cells sorted from blood, obtained in a trial of the OX40 agonist ivuxolimab. The bases are TGCGCCACGCGTGGACAGGGCCAAGAGACCCAGTACTTC. Translation gives CATRGQGQETQYF.